The 22 T cell receptor beta chains listed next were all sequenced from one sample in a study of blood T cell repertoires in COVID-19. Profiled with immunoSEQ multiplex PCR; TCRdb holds only in-frame clones, not every one. The data show 150,000 to 200,000 clones, under 80% seen once. Sequencing used PBMCs or T cells enriched from blood (not recorded which). The receptors derive from a woman aged 45 to 65 with acute COVID-19.

The rearrangement uses TRBV19 and TRBJ1-1; a weak D match, TRBD1 (5 bases). Germline CDR1 is LNHDA and CDR2 is SQIVND (reference sequence). V lost 3 bases, J lost 1 base, and 12 bases lay in between. This CDR3 has 15 residues. CDR3 DNA sequence: TGTGCCAGTAGTATTGGGGAAAGGGGGAACACTGAAGCTTTCTTT. It is translated as CASSIGERGNTEAFF.

CDR3 DNA: TGTGCCAGCAGCTTACTCAATTCAGGGATAGGGGCCTATGGCTACACCTTC. It specifies CASSLLNSGIGAYGYTF. V usage is TRBV7-9 and J usage is TRBJ1-2, with D tentatively TRBD1 (5 bases). Trimming pared 2 bases from V and 4 bases from J, leaving 20 bases between. Germline-derived CDR1 and CDR2 are SEHNR and FQNEAQ (reference sequence). The CDR3 contains 17 residues.

The V and J genes are TRBV9 and TRBJ1-6, with D unresolved. Trimming stripped 1 base from V and 10 bases from J, with 12 bases between. CDR1 and CDR2 from the germline V gene are SGDLS and YYNGEE. This CDR3 has 14 amino acids. The CDR3 here is CASSVIAAGSPLHF. Written as DNA, the CDR3 is TGTGCCAGCAGCGTAATCGCGGCCGGGTCACCCCTCCACTTT.

CDR3 bases: TGTGCCAGCAGTTCTGGGACAGCTAACTATGGCTACACCTTC. Translating gives CASSSGTANYGYTF. The V call is TRBV27, the J call TRBJ1-2, with 7 bases aligning to TRBD1. V shed 4 bases and J 0 bases; nucleotides not matched to a gene: 2. Germline CDR1 and CDR2: MNHEY and SMNVEV (reference sequence). The CDR3 consists of 14 residues.

V gene TRBV7-2 combines with J gene TRBJ1-2, with D tentatively TRBD1 (5 bases). Trimming removed 5 bases from V and 13 bases from J, with 26 bases in between. Germline V gene lookup returns CDR1 SGHTA and CDR2 FQGNSA. CDR3 length: 15 residues. The CDR3 nucleotides are TGTGCCAGCAGCAAAGACTGGTCGGGGGGATCGGCGGGCACCTTC. Its protein is CASSKDWSGGSAGTF.

This clone was observed a few times. The chain recombines TRBV3-1 (or the pseudogene TRBV3-2) with TRBJ1-5; no reliable D call. This CDR3 region has 13 residues. Trimming removed 0 bases at V and 10 bases at J, with 10 bases between. Germline values: CDR1 LGHDT, CDR2 YNNKEL (reference sequence). This CDR3 reads CASSQDRVRPQHF. In DNA form, the CDR3 reads TGTGCCAGCAGCCAAGATCGGGTCCGTCCCCAGCATTTT.

The chain couples TRBV19 to TRBJ1-6; the match to TRBD1 covers 8 bases. The V gene's germline CDR1 is LNHDA and CDR2 SQIVND (reference sequence). The CDR3 has 13 residues. J lost 7 bases, V lost 6 bases, and 2 bases had no gene match. CDR3 sequence reads: CASRDRENSPLHF. The CDR3 nucleotides are TGTGCCAGTAGGGACAGGGAGAATTCACCCCTCCACTTT.

V gene TRBV20-1 combines with J gene TRBJ1-1, with 7 bases lining up with TRBD1. The germline V gene encodes CDR1 DFQATT and CDR2 SNEGSKA (reference sequence). After removal of 3 bases from V and 0 bases from J, the junction contained 7 bases not matched to a gene. The CDR3 consists of 15 residues. Written as DNA, the CDR3 is TGCAGTGCTAGTGAGGGGGCGGGGGTGAACACTGAAGCTTTCTTT. Its protein is CSASEGAGVNTEAFF.

The V gene is TRBV12-3 or TRBV12-4, the J gene TRBJ2-3, with unresolved D. The CDR3 runs to 12 residues. V was shortened by 5 bases and J by 4 bases, with 7 bases between the two germline ends. The CDR3 protein is CASSPQSDTQYF. In DNA, the CDR3 is TGTGCCAGCAGTCCCCAGTCAGATACGCAGTATTTT.

This chain connects TRBV4-3 to TRBJ2-5, with D tentatively TRBD2 (5 bases). This CDR3 spans 15 amino acids. The V end was cut by 2 bases, the J end by 1 base, with 11 bases between. In germline, CDR1 is LGHNA, CDR2 YSLEER. CDR3 in DNA: TGCGCCAGCAGCCAAAGGGATACTAGCCAAGAGACCCAGTACTTC. Translation gives CASSQRDTSQETQYF.

The chain links TRBV11-2 to TRBJ2-7; D is possibly TRBD1 (6 bases). The CDR3 has 14 amino acids. Germline V gene data show CDR1 as SGHAT and CDR2 as FQNNGV. V was cut by 5 bases and J by 4 bases, with 15 bases left in between. CDR3: CASSESQQGYEQYV. Here the CDR3 DNA reads TGTGCCAGCAGCGAATCCCAGCAGGGGTACGAGCAGTACGTC.

The chain employs TRBV6-5 and TRBJ2-6; D possibly corresponds to TRBD2 (6 bases). Trimming cost V 6 bases and J 4 bases, with 13 bases left between them. The CDR3 has 15 residues. The germline gives CDR1 MNHEY, CDR2 SVGAGI. The CDR3 nucleotides are TGTGCCAGCAGCGGAAGTGGGAGGGGGGCCAACGTCCTGACTTTC. Translating it yields CASSGSGRGANVLTF.

The V gene is TRBV2, the J gene TRBJ2-3; tentatively, D is TRBD1 (5 bases). The V end was cut by 10 bases, the J end by 0 bases, with 17 bases between. The CDR3 has 15 residues. Per germline, CDR1 SNHLY and CDR2 FYNNEI. The CDR3 DNA is TGTGCCATGCCAACAGGACCCTCCAGCACAGATACGCAGTATTTT. It encodes CAMPTGPSSTDTQYF.

This clone was seen only a few times. The chain uses TRBV5-1 and TRBJ2-3, with 9 bases identical to TRBD1. The V and J ends lost 2 bases and 8 bases, in that order; junction bases with no gene match: 18. The CDR3 is 18 amino acids. Germline V gives CDR1 SGHRS, CDR2 YFSETQ. The CDR3 DNA follows: TGCGCCAGCAGCTTATTTCCCCCCGGGACAGGGACTCTTGTTACGCAGTATTTT. This translates into CASSLFPPGTGTLVTQYF. The full variable domain, its missing parts supplied by reference TRBV5-1 and TRBJ2-3, is KAGVTQTPRYLIKTRGQQVTLSCSPISGHRSVSWYQQTPGQGLQFLFEYFSETQRNKGNFPGRFSGRQFSNSRSEMNVSTLELGDSALYLCASSLFPPGTGTLVTQYFGPGTRLTVL.

This chain joins TRBV4-1 and TRBJ2-1; D is unresolved. The germline gives CDR1 MGHRA, CDR2 YSYEKL. The V gene lost 6 bases and the J gene lost 1 base, with 13 bases spanning the gap. The CDR3 contains 15 residues. The CDR3 DNA follows: TGCGCCAGCAGATTGAATATCGGGTCCTACAATGAGCAGTTCTTC. It yields the protein CASRLNIGSYNEQFF.

The chain links TRBV25-1 to TRBJ2-3; D is perhaps TRBD1 (5 bases). This CDR3 is 13 amino acids long. V lost 4 bases and J 3 bases, leaving 8 bases between the germline ends. Germline CDR1 MGHDK, CDR2 SYGVNS. CDR3: CASSGQITDTQYF. The CDR3 coding sequence is TGTGCCAGCAGTGGACAGATAACAGATACGCAGTATTTT.

V is TRBV5-1 and J is TRBJ2-2, with 10 positions matching TRBD2. This CDR3 spans 15 amino acids. The V gene end was trimmed by 4 bases and the J gene end by 5 bases; junction bases not matched to a gene: 5. The germline gives CDR1 SGHRS, CDR2 YFSETQ. In DNA form, the CDR3 reads TGCGCCAGCAGCGTCACTAGCGGGGATACCGGGGAGCTGTTTTTT. As protein: CASSVTSGDTGELFF.

This chain connects TRBV7-2 to TRBJ2-1, with D possibly matching TRBD1 (5 bases). Trimming left V 7 bases short and J 5 bases short, with 18 bases between. Per germline, CDR1 SGHTA and CDR2 FQGNSA. CDR3 size: 15 residues. This CDR3 reads CASILSTAPNNEQFF. CDR3 bases: TGTGCCAGCATCCTCTCGACAGCCCCCAACAATGAGCAGTTCTTC.

This clone was seen a handful of times. This chain connects TRBV28 to TRBJ1-1; a weak D match, TRBD1 (5 bases). V lost 7 bases to trimming and J lost 3 bases, with 12 bases between them. Per the germline V gene, CDR1 is MDHEN and CDR2 is SYDVKM. This CDR3 is built from 13 residues. For the CDR3, the DNA is TGTGCCAGCAAAAGACAGCTCTACACTGAAGCTTTCTTT. Its translation is CASKRQLYTEAFF.

The chain joins TRBV19 to TRBJ1-2, with TRBD1 as a possible D gene (5 bases). V lost 3 bases to trimming and J lost 8 bases, with 19 bases between them. The CDR3 sequence is 15 residues long. CDR1 and CDR2 from the germline V gene are LNHDA and SQIVND (reference sequence). The CDR3 region is CASSIQHRLIGGYTF. The DNA for the CDR3 is TGTGCCAGTAGTATTCAACACAGGCTGATCGGGGGCTACACCTTC.

The V and J genes are TRBV2 and TRBJ1-1; 7 bases fit TRBD1. V lost 2 bases, J lost 11 bases, and 5 bases stayed unmatched. The CDR3 has 12 residues. Germline values: CDR1 SNHLY, CDR2 FYNNEI. CDR3: CASSERGLTAFF. CDR3 sequence (DNA): TGTGCCAGCAGTGAAAGGGGGCTTACGGCTTTCTTT.

This chain links TRBV6-2 or TRBV6-3 with TRBJ1-3; D is perhaps TRBD1 (6 bases). The V gene's germline CDR1 is MNHEY and CDR2 SVGEGT. CDR3 length: 16 residues. V dropped 6 bases and J dropped 0 bases, with 15 bases sitting between them. In nucleotides, the CDR3 is TGTGCCAGCAGCCCTCTTAACAGGGCCTCTGGAAACACCATATATTTT. Amino acid sequence: CASSPLNRASGNTIYF.